This T cell receptor (beta chain) was captured by sequencing in a study of blood T cell repertoires in COVID-19. The wider study: The United States, Italy and Spain supplied acute and convalescent COVID-19 samples. Sources were T cells, B-cell-depleted T cells, or PBMCs; the material itself was cDNA or gDNA.

Original processing notes: How many nucleated cells were present was estimated from reference gene primer amplification. Assay: immunoSEQ multiplex PCR; the TCRdb copy retains only in-frame clones and omits some. The V and J calls and clone size come from that table; D and trimming were worked out from the DNA. Of approximately 30,000 clones listed, roughly nine tenths are singletons. The CDR3 is 13 amino acids. The germline gives CDR1 MNHEY, CDR2 SVGAGI. The ends were cut back, 5 bases at V and 7 bases at J, with 13 bases in the middle. The chain is built from TRBV6-5 and TRBJ2-3, with a weak D call TRBD2 (5 bases). The sequence was obtained from a human donor with active COVID-19. The donor label of this sample is uncertain. The specimen was peripheral blood. The CDR3 sequence is CASSPDAGNTQYF. Here the CDR3 DNA reads TGTGCCAGCAGTCCGGACGCCGGGAATACGCAGTATTTT.